The clone carrying this T cell receptor beta chain was seen many times. The antigen is undetermined. A junction boundary mismatches the germline segment, possibly from a read error. CDR3 length: 12 amino acids. Per germline, CDR1 LGHDT and CDR2 YNNKEL (reference sequence). This sample is part of a study of CD8 T cells in ankylosing spondylitis. Study-wide points: Reportedly, significant enrichment of disease-linked clones occurred in matched ankylosing spondylitis synovial fluid.

For TCR beta, libraries came from quantitative 5'-RACE with molecular barcodes. MiXCR, run by TCRdb on the 5' RACE reads, gives a single entry per CDR3 protein. The sample shows some 29,000 distinct CDR3 sequences, roughly 7.2% of them seen only once. The specimen was blood, either unsorted or a sorted T cell fraction (not recorded which). The chain recombines TRBV3-1 with TRBJ2-7, with D possibly called TRBD1 or TRBD2 (5 bases each). The TCR was taken from a male donor with ankylosing spondylitis or in good health (not recorded which). CDR3 residues: CASSPDTTGLDF. The CDR3 bases are TGTGCCAGCAGCCCGGACACGACGGGGCTGGACTTC.